One TCR beta chain is described in this entry. Its antigen is not known. The PCR used 60 Vbeta and 13 Jbeta primers. Measured with immunoSEQ multiplex PCR; TCRdb has only the in-frame clones, and not every one. The profile shows roughly 160,000 clones, around 80% of them singletons. This sample stems from a study of cytomegalovirus exposure and HLA in healthy donors. This CDR3 region has 14 residues. Germline assignment: CDR1 GTSNPN and CDR2 SVGIG (reference sequence). The V end lost 3 bases, the J end lost 2 bases, and 12 bases lay between the germline ends. Donors were nominally healthy when sampled, though unrecorded immune exposures were likely. The study, taken as a whole, reports: There were several of the most significant clusters that appeared linked to common viral pathogens in a later analysis. It is likely that the observed cluster of highly shared sequence variants was a sequencing artifact.

This sequence was found in a female donor in good health and CMV-seronegative. The sequenced sample was PBMCs. V and J are TRBV30 and TRBJ2-3, with TRBD1 as a possible D gene (6 bases). CDR3 protein: CAWSPGQYTDTQYF. CDR3 bases: TGTGCCTGGAGCCCTGGACAGTACACAGATACGCAGTATTTT.